Listed below are T cell receptor beta chains from one sample, sequenced in a study of vaccination and CD4 T cells after COVID-19. These TCRs are of unknown antigen specificity. TCRdb re-derived calls from the PCR reads in MiXCR, one entry per CDR3 protein. The top ten clones hold over 25% of a sample with around 10,000 distinct CDR3 sequences, roughly 40% of them seen once. Sequencing used CD4+ T cells from blood, cultured in vitro. Receptors were obtained from a human donor who had recovered from COVID-19. Both conserved end residues are part of each CDR3. Each record gives: D gene, clone size, V gene, J gene, CDR3 DNA, CDR3 protein. The D gene is left open where the match is weak. Some rows mark clone size as missing; the rest say once, few, many or name a class of expanded clone.

>NA|few|TRBV10-1|TRBJ2-2
TGCGCCAGCAGTGAGTCCCCGAACACCGGGGAGCTGTTTTTT
CASSESPNTGELFF
>NA|NA|TRBV5-1|TRBJ2-3
TGCGCCAGCAGCGCAGGACAGACAGGTTTTGGCACAGATACGCAGTATTTT
CASSAGQTGFGTDTQYF
>TRBD1|NA|TRBV12-3/TRBV12-4|TRBJ2-5
TGTGCCAGCAGTTGGGACAGGGGCCAAGAGACCCAGTACTTC
CASSWDRGQETQYF
>NA|few|TRBV28|TRBJ1-1
TGTGCCAGCAGTTTACCGGGACGCACTGAAGCTTTCTTT
CASSLPGRTEAFF
>NA|NA|TRBV28|TRBJ1-5
TGTGCCAGCACCCTATTGGTGCTCAGCAATAGCAATCAGCCCCAGCATTTT
CASTLLVLSNSNQPQHF
>NA|NA|TRBV27|TRBJ2-7
TGTGCCAGCAGTTTTCTCCAGCCCGGCTACGAGCAGTACTTC
CASSFLQPGYEQYF
>TRBD1|few|TRBV11-3|TRBJ2-2
TGTGCCAGCAGCCATCCGGGACAGGGTTACACCGGGGAGCTGTTTTTT
CASSHPGQGYTGELFF
>NA|NA|TRBV28|TRBJ1-2
TGTGCCAGCAGTTGGGGAGACTATGGCTACACCTTC
CASSWGDYGYTF
>TRBD2|once|TRBV28|TRBJ2-7
TGTGCCAGCTTTACGGGAGGATCGTGGGAGCAGTACTTC
CASFTGGSWEQYF
>TRBD2|few|TRBV11-2|TRBJ2-5
TGTGCCAGCAGCCGTAATGGGGCTAGCGGGGCGCCCGGGGAGACCCAGTACTTC
CASSRNGASGAPGETQYF
>TRBD2|NA|TRBV5-8|TRBJ2-2
TGTGCCAGCAGCTTAAAAGTAGCGGGTGACACCGGGGAGCTGTTTTTT
CASSLKVAGDTGELFF
>NA|NA|TRBV5-1|TRBJ1-6
TGCGCCAGCAGCTTGGAAGGGACCAACTATAATTCACCCCTCCACTTT
CASSLEGTNYNSPLHF
>TRBD2|few|TRBV7-8|TRBJ2-7
TGTGCCAGCAGTCCATCACGGCCGGGACTAGGTGGGTACGAGCAGTACTTC
CASSPSRPGLGGYEQYF
>NA|NA|TRBV11-3|TRBJ1-1
TGTGCCAGCAGCTTATCCGGGTCCCGGCAGGCCAACACTGAAGCTTTCTTT
CASSLSGSRQANTEAFF
>NA|NA|TRBV5-4|TRBJ2-7
TGTGCCAGCAGCTTGGGACAGGCAACCTACGAGCAGTACTTC
CASSLGQATYEQYF
>NA|few|TRBV6-1|TRBJ1-5
TGTGCCAGCACCCCCCGGGGCGGTAGCAATCAGCCCCAGCATTTT
CASTPRGGSNQPQHF
>NA|NA|TRBV12-5|TRBJ2-7
TGTGCTAGTGGTTTGGTACTTGGAGGCGAGCAGTACTTC
CASGLVLGGEQYF
>NA|NA|TRBV2|TRBJ1-1
TGTGCCAGCTCTGGACAGTACACTGAAGCTTTCTTT
CASSGQYTEAFF
>NA|few|TRBV10-3|TRBJ1-5
TGTGCCATCAGTGAGTCGGGCACGGGCAATCAGCCCCAGCATTTT
CAISESGTGNQPQHF
>NA|NA|TRBV19|TRBJ1-2
TGTGCCAGTAGTCCGGGACCCCTCTATTATGGCTACACCTTC
CASSPGPLYYGYTF
>TRBD2|few|TRBV10-3|TRBJ2-2
TGTGCCATCCATGGGGCACTAGCGGGTTCCGGGGAGCTGTTTTTT
CAIHGALAGSGELFF
>NA|once|TRBV12-3/TRBV12-4|TRBJ1-1
TGTGCCAGCAGCCGGACACAGAACACTGAAGCTTTCTTT
CASSRTQNTEAFF
>NA|NA|TRBV10-1|TRBJ1-5
TGCGCCAGCAGTGAGTCCCCCTCAAGGGCCCAGCATTTT
CASSESPSRAQHF
>TRBD2|NA|TRBV7-9|TRBJ2-7
TGTGCCAGCAGCTTGGTGGTAGCGGGAGTCGCCGAGCAGTACTTC
CASSLVVAGVAEQYF
>NA|few|TRBV14|TRBJ2-3
TGTGCCAGCAGCCGCTTCGACACAGATACGCAGTATTTT
CASSRFDTDTQYF
>NA|NA|TRBV18|TRBJ2-7
TGTGCCAGCTCACCTATAACCAGGGACGAGCAGTACTTC
CASSPITRDEQYF
>NA|NA|TRBV2|TRBJ1-1
TGTGCCAGCAGTGAATGGTCAGCTGAACTTGAAGCTTTCTTT
CASSEWSAELEAFF
>NA|NA|TRBV20-1|TRBJ2-7
TGCAGTGCCTGGACACGAAGCTCCTACGAGCAGTACTTC
CSAWTRSSYEQYF
>NA|NA|TRBV6-1|TRBJ2-3
TGTGCCAGCAGTGAGTCGAGAACAGATACGCAGTATTTT
CASSESRTDTQYF
>NA|NA|TRBV28|TRBJ2-7
TGTGCCAGCAGCCTCTCGGGTGTTACCAGTACTCCCTACGAGCAGTACTTC
CASSLSGVTSTPYEQYF
>NA|few|TRBV27|TRBJ1-6
TGTGCCAGCAGTTTTGGTAATTCACCCCTCCACTTT
CASSFGNSPLHF
>NA|NA|TRBV7-2|TRBJ1-5
TGTGCCAGCAGCTTGGACAGAAGCAATCAGCCCCAGCATTTT
CASSLDRSNQPQHF
>TRBD1|NA|TRBV7-8|TRBJ2-7
TGTGCCAGCAGCCCCCCTCGCCGGGACAGGGTTCAGGGGCAGTACTTC
CASSPPRRDRVQGQYF
>NA|few|TRBV20-1|TRBJ2-2
TGCAGTGCTACGGACCCGGGGAGTATAGCGAACACCGGGGAGCTGTTTTTT
CSATDPGSIANTGELFF
>NA|NA|TRBV19|TRBJ2-5
TGTGCCAGTAGTATTAGGACCGGGACCCTACAAGAGACCCAGTACTTC
CASSIRTGTLQETQYF
>NA|NA|TRBV5-1|TRBJ1-1
TGCGCCAGCAGCTCGGACGGGAACACTGAAGCTTTCTTT
CASSSDGNTEAFF
>TRBD2|few|TRBV11-1|TRBJ2-1
TGCGCCAGCAGCCCCGCTAGCGGGAGGGCCTATAGTGAGCAGTTCTTC
CASSPASGRAYSEQFF
>TRBD2|NA|TRBV6-1|TRBJ2-5
TGTGCCAGCAGTGGGTTAGCGGGCCAGTACTTC
CASSGLAGQYF
>TRBD1|few|TRBV2|TRBJ2-3
TGTGCCAGCGGGCCGGGACAGGGGGTTCGGGTGGGTACGCAGTATTTT
CASGPGQGVRVGTQYF
>NA|once|TRBV6-1|TRBJ1-4
TGTGCCAGCAGTGATTCTACTGGGCTTCGGGAAAAACTGTTTTTT
CASSDSTGLREKLFF
>TRBD2|NA|TRBV7-9|TRBJ2-1
TGTGCCAGCAGCTTAGTTTATGGGACTACCAAAACCTACAATGAGCAGTTCTTC
CASSLVYGTTKTYNEQFF
>NA|NA|TRBV20-1|TRBJ2-7
TGCAGTGCTAGAGACCCCGAGCAGGGCTCCTACGAGCAGTACTTC
CSARDPEQGSYEQYF
>NA|NA|TRBV7-7|TRBJ2-1
TGTGCCAGCAGCTTACAGGGGCTCGGCAATGAGCAGTTCTTC
CASSLQGLGNEQFF
>TRBD2|few|TRBV12-3/TRBV12-4|TRBJ2-5
TGTGCCAGCAGCGAGCCTAGCGGGGGCCAGACCCAGTACTTC
CASSEPSGGQTQYF
>NA|NA|TRBV19|TRBJ1-5
TGTGCCGCCAACCACGGAGGGGGGTCCAATCAGCCCCAGCATTTT
CAANHGGGSNQPQHF
>TRBD2|NA|TRBV27|TRBJ2-5
TGTGCCAGCAGTTTAGTAGGACAGGGTATACTAGCGGGAGCTCGAGAGACCCAGTACTTC
CASSLVGQGILAGARETQYF
>NA|NA|TRBV28|TRBJ1-2
TGTGCCAGCAGTTTTCTCGGAGATAGACAGGCCTATGGCTACACCTTC
CASSFLGDRQAYGYTF
>TRBD1|NA|TRBV7-9|TRBJ1-1
TGTGCCAGCAGCTCTGGACAGGGGTGGACTGAAGCTTTCTTT
CASSSGQGWTEAFF
>NA|few|TRBV24-1|TRBJ2-3
TGTGCCACCACGGACTCGGAGGGAGCGGCAGATACGCAGTATTTT
CATTDSEGAADTQYF
>NA|NA|TRBV7-2|TRBJ1-2
TGTGCCAGCAGCGAAAATGGGGGGGTCAATGGCTACACCTTC
CASSENGGVNGYTF
>TRBD1|NA|TRBV19|TRBJ2-7
TGTGCCAGTAGTCTATTTGGTGGGACAGGGCATTACGAGCAGTACTTC
CASSLFGGTGHYEQYF
>TRBD1|NA|TRBV6-1|TRBJ1-1
TGTGCCAGCAGTGATTTAGGGACAGGTCCGAAAGAAGCTTTCTTT
CASSDLGTGPKEAFF
>NA|NA|TRBV6-2/TRBV6-3|TRBJ2-1
TGTGCCAGCAGTTATCGCGACAGACACAATGAGCAGTTCTTC
CASSYRDRHNEQFF
>TRBD1|NA|TRBV20-1|TRBJ2-5
TGCAGTGCAAACCTCGTAGGGACAGTGTACTTC
CSANLVGTVYF
>TRBD1|few|TRBV2|TRBJ1-2
TGTGCCACAGACAGGGATGGCGGCTACACCTTC
CATDRDGGYTF
>TRBD1|NA|TRBV28|TRBJ1-5
TGTGCCAGCAGTCTCAGGGACAGGAGATATCAGCCCCAGCATTTT
CASSLRDRRYQPQHF
>NA|NA|TRBV6-1|TRBJ2-1
TGTGCCAGCAGTGAAAAATGGGGGGGCTCCCGGATCGCTGAGCAGTTCTTC
CASSEKWGGSRIAEQFF
>TRBD1|NA|TRBV27|TRBJ1-2
TGTGCCAGCAGTACCAGGACAGGTCGCTATGGCTACACCTTC
CASSTRTGRYGYTF
>NA|few|TRBV10-3|TRBJ2-3
TGTGCCAGCGGGGACACAGATACGCAGTATTTT
CASGDTDTQYF
>TRBD1|NA|TRBV6-1|TRBJ2-7
TGTGCCAGCAAGCTTAGGGACAGATGGTCCTACGAGCAGTACTTC
CASKLRDRWSYEQYF